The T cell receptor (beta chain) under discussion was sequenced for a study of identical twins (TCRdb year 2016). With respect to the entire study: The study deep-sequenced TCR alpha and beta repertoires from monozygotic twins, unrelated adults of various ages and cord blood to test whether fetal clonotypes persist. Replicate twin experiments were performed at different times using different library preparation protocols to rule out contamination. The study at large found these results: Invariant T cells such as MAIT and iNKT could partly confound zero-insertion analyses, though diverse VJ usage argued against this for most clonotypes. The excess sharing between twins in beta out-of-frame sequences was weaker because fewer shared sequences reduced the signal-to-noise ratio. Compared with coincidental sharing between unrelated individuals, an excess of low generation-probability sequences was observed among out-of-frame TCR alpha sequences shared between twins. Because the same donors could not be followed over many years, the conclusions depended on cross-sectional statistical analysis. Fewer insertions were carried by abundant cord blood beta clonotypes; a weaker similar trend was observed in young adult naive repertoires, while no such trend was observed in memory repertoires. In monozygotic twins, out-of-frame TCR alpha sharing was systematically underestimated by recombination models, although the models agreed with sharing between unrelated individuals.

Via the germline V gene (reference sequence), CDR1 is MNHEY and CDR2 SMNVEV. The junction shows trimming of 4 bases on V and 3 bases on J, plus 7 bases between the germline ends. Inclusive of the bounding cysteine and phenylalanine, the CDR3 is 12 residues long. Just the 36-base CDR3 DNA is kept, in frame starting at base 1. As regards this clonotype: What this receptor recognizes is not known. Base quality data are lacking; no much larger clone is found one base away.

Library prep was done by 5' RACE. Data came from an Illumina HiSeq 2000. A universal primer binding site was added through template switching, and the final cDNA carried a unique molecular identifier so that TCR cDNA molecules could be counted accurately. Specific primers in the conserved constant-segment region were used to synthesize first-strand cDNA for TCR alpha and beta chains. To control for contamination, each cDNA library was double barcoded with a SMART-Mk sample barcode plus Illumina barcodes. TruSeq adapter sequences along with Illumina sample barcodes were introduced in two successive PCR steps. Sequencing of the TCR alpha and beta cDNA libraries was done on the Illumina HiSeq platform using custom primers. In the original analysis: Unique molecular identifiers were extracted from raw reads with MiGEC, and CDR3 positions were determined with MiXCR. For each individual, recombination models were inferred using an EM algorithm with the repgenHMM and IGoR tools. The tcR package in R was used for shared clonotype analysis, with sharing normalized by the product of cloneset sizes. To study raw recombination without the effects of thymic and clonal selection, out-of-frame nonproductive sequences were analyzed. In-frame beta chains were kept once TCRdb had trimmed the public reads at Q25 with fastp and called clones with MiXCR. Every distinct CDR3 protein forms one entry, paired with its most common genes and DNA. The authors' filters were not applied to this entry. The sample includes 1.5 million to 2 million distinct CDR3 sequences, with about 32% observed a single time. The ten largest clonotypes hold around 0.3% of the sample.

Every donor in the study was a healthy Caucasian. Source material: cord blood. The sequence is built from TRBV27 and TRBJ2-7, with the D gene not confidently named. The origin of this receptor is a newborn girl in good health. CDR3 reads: CASSYQLYEQYF. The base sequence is TGTGCCAGCAGTTACCAGCTCTACGAGCAGTACTTC.